Sequencing of this TCR beta chain was carried out in a study of T cells in Graves' hyperthyroidism and ophthalmopathy (dated by TCRdb to the late 2010s). About the full investigation: A discovery cohort of about a hundred patients, roughly 45 with Graves' ophthalmopathy and 55 to 60 with stable Graves' hyperthyroidism, was used to find distinguishing TCR V-J signatures. In several Graves' hyperthyroidism patients, the study also compared T-cell repertoires from thyroid tissue with T-cell repertoires from blood. The approximately 90 discovery patients were randomly split 7:3 into training and test sets. An independent validation cohort of 18 to 20 hyperthyroidism patients and approximately 16 patients who later progressed to ophthalmopathy tested prospective prediction of ophthalmopathy. The paper reports TCR Vbeta CDR3 sequencing of over 130 peripheral blood samples: 40 to 45 ophthalmopathy, over 70 hyperthyroidism and 17 progressor patients. Following sampling, methimazole starting at 30 mg daily was given to hyperthyroidism patients, and high-dose intravenous methylprednisolone was given to ophthalmopathy patients.

A patient counted as having stable Graves' hyperthyroidism if no progression to ophthalmopathy occurred over 18 months of follow-up. The hyperthyroidism patients were between 18 and 65 years old and newly diagnosed, with a disease duration of less than 2 months. Any patient with an uncontrolled infection, another autoimmune disease, pregnancy or lactation was excluded. Diagnoses were established on the basis of clinical symptoms, serum thyroxine and TRAb, thyroid ultrasound, and orbital computed tomography. Trizol reagent was used to extract total RNA, and RNA quality was then checked on an Agilent 2100 Bioanalyzer. This clonotype has just a few counts. Its antigen remains undetermined. Qualities for individual bases were not recorded, and no much larger clone is one base off. V and J lose 4 bases and 3 bases, and a span of 13 bases separates them. From a lookup of the germline V gene, CDR1 and CDR2 are SGHRS and YFSETQ. Including the terminal cysteine and phenylalanine, the CDR3 comprises 14 residues. The entry retains the CDR3 DNA only, 42 bases that are in frame from base 1.

The TCR beta CDR3 regions were amplified from RNA transcripts. The first round of RT-PCR for the TCR CDR3 was performed with the HTBI primer set and the Qiagen OneStep RT-PCR kit. The libraries were constructed in a second round of multiplex PCR and then size-selected and purified. Paired-end sequencing of the libraries was performed with 100 bp reads on an Illumina HiSeq2000. From the authors' description of their analysis: Raw data were processed with SOAPnuke, discarding reads with adapters, uncalled bases, mean Phred below 15, or no exact constant-primer or identifier match. COPE v1.2.5 was used to merge high-quality paired reads, and clonotypes were defined as unique nucleotide sequences. MiTCR v1.1 was used to align the clonotypes against IMGT TRBV, TRBD and TRBJ reference segments. Analysis was restricted to V-J combinations with a frequency above 0.0001, which covered 99.2% of repertoires. The TCS score was defined as the ratio of F50 (clonal expansion) to E x V (chaos), calculated using BLOSUM62-based TCRdist between CDR3 peptides within each V-J. Welch's t-statistics and random forest reduced just over 500 V-J features to some 14, which were used in a naive Bayes classifier (R e1071). The Morisita-Horn index was used to measure how similar the thyroid and blood repertoires were. TCRdb applied fastp at Q25 and MiXCR to the public reads, then kept only in-frame beta chains. All rows with the same CDR3 protein become a single entry with the most common DNA and genes. TCRdb's processing, not the study's, gives the V and J calls here. Present in this sample are almost 600,000 distinct CDR3 sequences, just over 45% of which were seen just once. Jointly, the top ten make up more than 7.5% of the sample.

The paper's findings and limits, for the study overall: In validation, the model predicted progression to ophthalmopathy with over 65% sensitivity and roughly 72% specificity, a median of approximately 6.7 months before onset. No statistical method was used to fix the sample size in advance, and group allocation was not hidden from the investigators. In cross-validation, a model built on a 13 V-J signature told ophthalmopathy apart from stable hyperthyroidism with approximately 91% sensitivity and about 81% specificity, and in testing the same model reached 80%/75%. Blood samples also contained most of the expanded thyroid clonotypes (frequency above 0.001), which suggests that blood repertoires may reflect thyroid immune responses.

The sequenced sample was peripheral blood or thyroid tissue (not recorded which). The TCR sequence derives from a woman aged 18-29 years with Graves' hyperthyroidism. The chain is assembled from TRBV5-1 and TRBJ1-1, with TRBD1 perhaps the D gene, on 5 matching bases. CDR3 sequence: CASSRSGGDTEAFF. In nucleotides, the sequence is TGCGCCAGCAGCCGGAGCGGGGGGGACACTGAAGCTTTCTTT.